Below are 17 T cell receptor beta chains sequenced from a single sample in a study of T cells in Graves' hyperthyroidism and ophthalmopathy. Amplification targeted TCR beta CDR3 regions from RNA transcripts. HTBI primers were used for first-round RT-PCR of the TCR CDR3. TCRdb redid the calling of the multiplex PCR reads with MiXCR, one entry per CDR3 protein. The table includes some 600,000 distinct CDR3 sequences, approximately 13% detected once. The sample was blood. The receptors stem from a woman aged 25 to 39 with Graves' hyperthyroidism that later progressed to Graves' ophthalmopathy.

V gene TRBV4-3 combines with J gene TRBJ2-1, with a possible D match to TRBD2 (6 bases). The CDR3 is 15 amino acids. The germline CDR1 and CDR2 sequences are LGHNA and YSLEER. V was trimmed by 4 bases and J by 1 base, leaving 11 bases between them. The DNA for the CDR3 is TGCGCCAGCAGCCGGGCGGGACTTTCCTACAATGAGCAGTTCTTC. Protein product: CASSRAGLSYNEQFF.

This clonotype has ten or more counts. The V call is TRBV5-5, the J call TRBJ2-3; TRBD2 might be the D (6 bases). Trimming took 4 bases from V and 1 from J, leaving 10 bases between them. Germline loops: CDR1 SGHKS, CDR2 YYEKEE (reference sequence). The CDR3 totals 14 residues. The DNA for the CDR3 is TGTGCCAGCAGCCCGGGAGATCGCACAGATACGCAGTATTTT. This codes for CASSPGDRTDTQYF.

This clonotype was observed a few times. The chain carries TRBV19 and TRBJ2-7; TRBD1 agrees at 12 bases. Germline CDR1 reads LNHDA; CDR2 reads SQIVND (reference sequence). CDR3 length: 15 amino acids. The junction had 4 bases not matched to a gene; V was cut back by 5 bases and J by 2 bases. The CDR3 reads CASSGGQGAPYEQYF. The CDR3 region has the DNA TGTGCCAGTAGTGGGGGACAGGGGGCTCCCTACGAGCAGTACTTC.

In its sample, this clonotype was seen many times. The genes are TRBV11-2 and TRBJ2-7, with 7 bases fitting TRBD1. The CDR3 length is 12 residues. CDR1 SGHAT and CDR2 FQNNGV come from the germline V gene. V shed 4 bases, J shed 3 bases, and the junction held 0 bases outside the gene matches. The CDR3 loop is CASSWDSYEQYF. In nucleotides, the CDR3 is TGTGCCAGCAGCTGGGACAGCTACGAGCAGTACTTC.

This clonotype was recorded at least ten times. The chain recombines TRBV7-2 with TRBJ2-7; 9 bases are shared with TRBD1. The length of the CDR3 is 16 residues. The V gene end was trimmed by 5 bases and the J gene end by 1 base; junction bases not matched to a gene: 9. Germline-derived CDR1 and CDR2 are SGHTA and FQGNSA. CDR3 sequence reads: CASSPYRDRVSYEQYF. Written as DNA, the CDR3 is TGTGCCAGCAGCCCGTACCGGGACAGGGTATCCTACGAGCAGTACTTC.

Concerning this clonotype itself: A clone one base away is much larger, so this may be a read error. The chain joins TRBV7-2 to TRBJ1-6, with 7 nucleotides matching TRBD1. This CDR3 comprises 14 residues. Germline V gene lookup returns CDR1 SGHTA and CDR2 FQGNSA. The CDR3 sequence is CASSNRDSPSPIHF. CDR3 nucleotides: TGTGCCAGCAGCAACCGGGACAGCCCCTCACCCATCCACTTT.

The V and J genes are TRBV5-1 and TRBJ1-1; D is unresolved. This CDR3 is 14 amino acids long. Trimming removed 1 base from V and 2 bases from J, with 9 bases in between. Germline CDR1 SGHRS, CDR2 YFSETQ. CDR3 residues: CASSLYSRNTEAFF. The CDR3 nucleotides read TGCGCCAGCAGCTTGTACAGCCGAAACACTGAAGCTTTCTTT.

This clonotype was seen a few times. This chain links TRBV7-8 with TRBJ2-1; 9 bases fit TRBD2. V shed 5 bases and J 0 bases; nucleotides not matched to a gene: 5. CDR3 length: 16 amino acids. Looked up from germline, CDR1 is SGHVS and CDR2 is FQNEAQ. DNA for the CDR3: TGTGCCAGCAGCCAAGGACTAGCGAGCTCCTACAATGAGCAGTTCTTC. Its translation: CASSQGLASSYNEQFF.

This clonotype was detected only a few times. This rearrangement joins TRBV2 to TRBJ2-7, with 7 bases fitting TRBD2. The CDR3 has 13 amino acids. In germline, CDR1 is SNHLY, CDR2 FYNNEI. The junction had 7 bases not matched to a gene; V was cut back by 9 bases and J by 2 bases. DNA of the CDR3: TGTGCCAGTAAGCGGGAAAGTCCCTACGAGCAGTACTTC. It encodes CASKRESPYEQYF.

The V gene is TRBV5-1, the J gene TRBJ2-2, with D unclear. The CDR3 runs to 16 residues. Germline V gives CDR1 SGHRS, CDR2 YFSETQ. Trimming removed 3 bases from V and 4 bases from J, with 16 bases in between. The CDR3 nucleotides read TGCGCCAGCAGCTGGTACAGTGACCTCGGCACCGGGGAGCTGTTTTTT. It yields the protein CASSWYSDLGTGELFF.

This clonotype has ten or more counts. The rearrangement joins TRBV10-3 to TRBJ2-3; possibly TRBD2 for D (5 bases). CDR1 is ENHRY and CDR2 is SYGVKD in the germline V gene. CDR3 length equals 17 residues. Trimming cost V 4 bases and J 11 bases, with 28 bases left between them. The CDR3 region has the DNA TGTGCCATCAGTGGGCTCATTTCATCCTACCGCGATGCGGGGCAGTATTTT. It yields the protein CAISGLISSYRDAGQYF.

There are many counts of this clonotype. The CDR3 reads CATSRVMTAKNIQYF. The CDR3 coding sequence is TGTGCCACCAGCAGAGTGATGACAGCAAAAAACATTCAGTACTTC. The rearrangement joins TRBV15 to TRBJ2-4, with D possibly matching TRBD1 (5 bases). The germline V and J ends were trimmed by 1 base and 4 bases, with 11 bases remaining between them. Germline CDR1 is LNHNV and CDR2 is YYDKDF (reference sequence). There are 15 residues in the CDR3.

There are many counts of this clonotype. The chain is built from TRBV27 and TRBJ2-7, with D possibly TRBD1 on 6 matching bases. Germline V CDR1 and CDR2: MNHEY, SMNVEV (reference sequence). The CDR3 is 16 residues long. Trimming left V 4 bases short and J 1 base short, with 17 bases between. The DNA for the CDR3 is TGTGCCAGCAGTTCGACAGCCGGGACAAAGTCCTACGAGCAGTACTTC. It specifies CASSSTAGTKSYEQYF.

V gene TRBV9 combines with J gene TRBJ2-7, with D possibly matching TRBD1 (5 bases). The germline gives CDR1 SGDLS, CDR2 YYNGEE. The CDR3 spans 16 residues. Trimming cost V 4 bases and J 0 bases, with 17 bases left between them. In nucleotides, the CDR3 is TGTGCCAGCAGCTCTCCCATGGACACGGACTCCTACGAGCAGTACTTC. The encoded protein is CASSSPMDTDSYEQYF.

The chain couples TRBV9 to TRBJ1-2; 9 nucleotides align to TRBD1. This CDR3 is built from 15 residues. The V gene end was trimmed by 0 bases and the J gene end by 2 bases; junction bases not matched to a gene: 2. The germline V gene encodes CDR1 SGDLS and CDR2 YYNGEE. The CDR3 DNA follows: TGTGCCAGCAGCGTAGCCGGGACAGGGAACTATGGCTACACCTTC. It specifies CASSVAGTGNYGYTF.

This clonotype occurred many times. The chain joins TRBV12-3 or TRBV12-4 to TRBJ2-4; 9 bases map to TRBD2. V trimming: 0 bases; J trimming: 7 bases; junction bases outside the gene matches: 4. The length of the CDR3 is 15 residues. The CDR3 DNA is TGTGCCAGCAGTTTAGCTAGCGGGAGAAGGAACATTCAGTACTTC. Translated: CASSLASGRRNIQYF.

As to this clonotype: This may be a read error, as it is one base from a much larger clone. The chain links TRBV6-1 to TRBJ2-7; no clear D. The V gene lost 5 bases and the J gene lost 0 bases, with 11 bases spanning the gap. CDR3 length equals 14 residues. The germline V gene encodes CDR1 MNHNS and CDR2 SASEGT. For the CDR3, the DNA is TGTGCCAGCAGTTTGGGGTACCTCTCCTACGAGCAGTACTTC. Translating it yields CASSLGYLSYEQYF.